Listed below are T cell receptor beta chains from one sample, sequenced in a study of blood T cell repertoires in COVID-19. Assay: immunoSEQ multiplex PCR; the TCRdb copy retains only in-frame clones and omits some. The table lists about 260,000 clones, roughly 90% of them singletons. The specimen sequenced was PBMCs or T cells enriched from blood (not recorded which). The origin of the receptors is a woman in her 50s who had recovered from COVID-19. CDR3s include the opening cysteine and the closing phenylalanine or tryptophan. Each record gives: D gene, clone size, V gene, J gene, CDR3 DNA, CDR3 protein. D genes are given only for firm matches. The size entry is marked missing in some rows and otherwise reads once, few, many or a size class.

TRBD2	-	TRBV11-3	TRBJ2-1	TGTGCCAGCAGCGAGACTAGCGGAAAGAATTACAATGAGCAGTTCTTC	CASSETSGKNYNEQFF
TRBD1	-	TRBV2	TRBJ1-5	TGTGCCAGCAGTGCAGGGGGGAGGAGCAATCAGCCCCAGCATTTT	CASSAGGRSNQPQHF
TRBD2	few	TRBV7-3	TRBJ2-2	TGTGCCAGCAGCCCACGGACTAGCGAAGACGGGGAGCTGTTTTTT	CASSPRTSEDGELFF
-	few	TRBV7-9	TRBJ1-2	TGTGCCAGCAGCTTAGCAGACAGGCTGGGCTACACCTTC	CASSLADRLGYTF
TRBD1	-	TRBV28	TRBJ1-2	TGTGCCAGCAGGCTGACAGGGGGAGGCTACACCTTC	CASRLTGGGYTF
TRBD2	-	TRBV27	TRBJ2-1	TGTGCCAGCAGTTTGATAGCGGGAGACGAGCAGTTCTTC	CASSLIAGDEQFF
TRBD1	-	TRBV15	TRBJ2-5	TGTGCCACCAGCAGGGACAGGGGGCCTCAAGAGACCCAGTACTTC	CATSRDRGPQETQYF
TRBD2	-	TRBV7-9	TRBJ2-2	TGTGCCAGCACCCAAGGACTAGCGGACACCGGGGAGCTGTTTTTT	CASTQGLADTGELFF
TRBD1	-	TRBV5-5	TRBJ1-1	TGTGCCAGCAGCGCGACAGGGAAAACTGAAGCTTTCTTT	CASSATGKTEAFF
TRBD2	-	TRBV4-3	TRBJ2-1	TGCGCCAGCAGCCAAAACCCTAGCGGGAGGGCCGGGAATGAGCAGTTCTTC	CASSQNPSGRAGNEQFF
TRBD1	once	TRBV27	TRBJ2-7	TGTGCCAGCAGTTTCGGGACAGAATACGAGCAGTACTTC	CASSFGTEYEQYF
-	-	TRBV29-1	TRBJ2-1	TGCAGCGCTGAGGGGCCGCGGAATGAGCAGTTCTTC	CSAEGPRNEQFF
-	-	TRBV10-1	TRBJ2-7	TGCGCCAGCAGTGGGGCACGCTCCTACGAGCAGTACTTC	CASSGARSYEQYF
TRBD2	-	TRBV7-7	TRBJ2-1	TGTGCTAGCAGCTTACTAGCGGGAGAGTACAATGAGCAGTTCTTC	CASSLLAGEYNEQFF
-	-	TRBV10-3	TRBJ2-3	TGTGCCATCAGTAATAGCGGAGGAGGGGATACGCAGTATTTT	CAISNSGGGDTQYF
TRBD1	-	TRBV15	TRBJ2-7	TGTGCCACCAGCGGGGGGACAGGGGGCTACGAGCAGTACTTC	CATSGGTGGYEQYF
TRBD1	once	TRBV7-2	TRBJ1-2	TGTGCCAGCAACCGGGACAGGGCCCAGGGGGACTATGGCTACACCTTC	CASNRDRAQGDYGYTF
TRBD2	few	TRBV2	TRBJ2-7	TGTGCCAGCCGACTAGCGGGAAGCTACGAGCAGTACTTC	CASRLAGSYEQYF
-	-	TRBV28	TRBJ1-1	TGTGCCAGCAAACAAATTGGGGGGGAAGCTTTCTTT	CASKQIGGEAFF
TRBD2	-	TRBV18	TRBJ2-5	TGTGCCAGCTCACCACGGCTAGCGGGGTCGGAGACCCAGTACTTC	CASSPRLAGSETQYF
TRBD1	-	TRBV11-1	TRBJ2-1	TGTGCCAGCAGCTTAGACCCGGGACAGGGGTTAAATGAGCAGTTCTTC	CASSLDPGQGLNEQFF
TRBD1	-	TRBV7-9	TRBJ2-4	TGTGCCAGCAGCGAGACAGGGGGTAACATTCAGTACTTC	CASSETGGNIQYF
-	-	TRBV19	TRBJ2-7	TGTGCCAGTAGTACAGGGGCGGGCGGACCGCAGTACTTC	CASSTGAGGPQYF
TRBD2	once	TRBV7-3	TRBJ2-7	TGTGCCAGCAGCTCAGGACTAGCGGGAGACAACGAGCAGTACTTC	CASSSGLAGDNEQYF
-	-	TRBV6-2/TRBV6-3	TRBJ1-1	TGTGCCAGCAGTCAATCGCTTAGCACTGAAGCTTTCTTT	CASSQSLSTEAFF
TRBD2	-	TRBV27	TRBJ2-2	TGTGCCAGCAGTGAGCCGGGAGCGGGCGGGAGTAGCACCGGGGAGCTGTTTTTT	CASSEPGAGGSSTGELFF
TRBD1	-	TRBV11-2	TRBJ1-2	TGTGCCAGCAGCTTAGGCCCAGGACAGGGCGGCTACACCTTC	CASSLGPGQGGYTF
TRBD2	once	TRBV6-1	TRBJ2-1	TGTGCCAGCAGTGACCGGGGACTAGCGGGAGCGATCAGCTCCTACAATGAGCAGTTCTTC	CASSDRGLAGAISSYNEQFF
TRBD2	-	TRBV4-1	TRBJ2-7	TGCGCCAGCAGCCCCCCGGGACTAAAAGCGGCATACGAGCAGTACTTC	CASSPPGLKAAYEQYF
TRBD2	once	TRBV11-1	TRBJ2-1	TGTGCCAGCAGCACAAGACTAGCGGACTCCTACAATGAGCAGTTCTTC	CASSTRLADSYNEQFF
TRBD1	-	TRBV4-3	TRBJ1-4	TGCGCCAGCAGCCAAGATGTGGGACAGCCTCGAGAAAAACTGTTTTTT	CASSQDVGQPREKLFF
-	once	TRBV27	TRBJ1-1	TGTGCCAGCAGTTTCCGTAAGGGGACTGAAGCTTTCTTT	CASSFRKGTEAFF
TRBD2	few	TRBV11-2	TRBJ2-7	TGTGCCAGCAGCCGGACTAGCGGGAAGGAATACGAGCAGTACTTC	CASSRTSGKEYEQYF
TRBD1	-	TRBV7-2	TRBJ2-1	TGTGCCAGCAGCGGACCGGGACAGGGAATCAACAATGAGCAGTTCTTC	CASSGPGQGINNEQFF
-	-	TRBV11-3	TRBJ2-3	TGTGCCAGCAGCCAAGGGAGACAAGGAGGGGATACGCAGTATTTT	CASSQGRQGGDTQYF
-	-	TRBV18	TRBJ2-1	TGTGCCAGCTCACCGCCACTCACGCGGGACAGCTCCTACAATGAGCAGTTCTTC	CASSPPLTRDSSYNEQFF
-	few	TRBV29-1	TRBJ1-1	TGCAGCGTAGGACAGACGAACACTGAAGCTTTCTTT	CSVGQTNTEAFF
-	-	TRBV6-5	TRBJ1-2	TGTGCCAGCAGTCCCGGAGCCTATGGCTACACCTTC	CASSPGAYGYTF
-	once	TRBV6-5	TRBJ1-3	TGTGCCAGCAGTTATAGGGAGAGCTCTGGAAACACCATATATTTT	CASSYRESSGNTIYF
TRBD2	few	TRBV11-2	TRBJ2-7	TGTGCCAGCAGCCGAGCGGGAGGGCAATACGAGCAGTACTTC	CASSRAGGQYEQYF
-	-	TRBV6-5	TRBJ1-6	TGTGCCAGCAGTTACGGCGGGGTGGGTTCACCCCTCCACTTT	CASSYGGVGSPLHF
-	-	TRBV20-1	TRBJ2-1	TGCAGTGCTAGTGACCATTTGATTCGCGGATACAATGAGCAGTTCTTC	CSASDHLIRGYNEQFF
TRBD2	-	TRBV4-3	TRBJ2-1	TGCGCCAGCAGCCCTGCCCACCCGGGGGGAATTAACCCGAGCTCCTACAATGAGCAGTTCTTC	CASSPAHPGGINPSSYNEQFF
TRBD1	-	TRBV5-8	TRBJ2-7	TGTGCCAGCAGCTTGGTCGAGGGGACAGGGCGCTACGAGCAGTACTTC	CASSLVEGTGRYEQYF